The T cell receptor (beta chain) described here comes from a study of T cells after yellow fever vaccination. The wider study: Fractions of limited cellularity were prepared by means of SMART-Seq v4 Ultra Low Input. Study-wide results and limits: Subsequent to the booster, the majority of primary-vaccination clones reappeared (roughly 95% CD4, more than 70% CD8).

Germline CDR1 is MNHEY and CDR2 is SVGAGI. V shed 0 bases and J shed 6 bases, with 12 bases lying between them. CDR3 length equals 15 residues. This clonotype was found a few times. TCRdb reprocessed the 5' RACE reads with MiXCR, giving one entry per CDR3 protein. The repertoire consists of about 94,000 distinct CDR3 sequences, with 7.5% to 10% occurring once and the leading ten covering around 17%. The source is a man in his late teens or twenties who received the YFV17D yellow fever vaccine. This material consisted of CD8+ T cells not binding an NS4B(214-222) dextramer, sorted from PBMCs, taken more than 13 days after the first yellow fever vaccination. The chain is built from TRBV6-5 and TRBJ1-5, with D possibly TRBD1 on 5 matching bases. CDR3 DNA: TGTGCCAGCAGTTACTCGATGGGGGTCGGTCAGCCCCAGCATTTT. It specifies CASSYSMGVGQPQHF.